The rows below give T cell receptor beta chains drawn from one sample of a study of shared clonotypes between healthy human individuals. TCRdb's copy holds only in-frame clones and misses some; the assay was immunoSEQ multiplex PCR. Of 740,000 or so clones in the sample, less than 80% were seen once. The sequenced sample consisted of memory CD4+ T cells sorted from blood. These TCRs come from a woman in her thirties in good health. CDR3s include the opening cysteine and the closing phenylalanine or tryptophan. D genes are given only for firm matches. Size values are once, few and many counts, or a class for expanded clones, and some rows have none.

TRBV7-7,13,.,TRBJ2-7,.,CASSPNRETEQYF,TGTGCCAGCAGCCCGAACAGGGAAACCGAGCAGTACTTC
TRBV6-1,14,TRBD2,TRBJ2-3,.,CASQELAGTDTQYF,TGTGCCTCCCAGGAACTAGCGGGCACAGATACGCAGTATTTT
TRBV5-8,17,.,TRBJ1-1,.,CASKRGGFSTPNTEAFF,TGTGCCAGCAAGAGGGGAGGCTTTTCTACCCCGAACACTGAAGCTTTCTTT
TRBV7-9,15,.,TRBJ1-4,.,CASSPFYATNEKLFF,TGTGCCAGCAGTCCCTTCTATGCAACTAATGAAAAACTGTTTTTT
TRBV7-8,16,.,TRBJ2-3,few,CASSLASTFSTDTQYF,TGTGCCAGCAGCTTAGCGTCCACCTTTAGCACAGATACGCAGTATTTT
TRBV19,12,.,TRBJ2-2,few,CASSFNTGELFF,TGTGCCAGTAGTTTTAACACCGGGGAGCTGTTTTTT
TRBV5-1,14,TRBD1,TRBJ2-3,.,CASSSGTEGNTQYF,TGCGCCAGCAGCTCCGGGACAGAGGGGAATACGCAGTATTTT
TRBV7-2,13,.,TRBJ2-2,.,CASSAGQTGELFF,TGTGCCAGCAGCGCGGGACAGACCGGGGAGCTGTTTTTT
TRBV5-1,15,.,TRBJ2-1,few,CASSLASGSYNEQFF,TGCGCCAGCAGCTTGGCCTCCGGGTCCTACAATGAGCAGTTCTTC
TRBV9,13,TRBD1,TRBJ2-2,.,CASTRTGVGELFF,TGTGCCAGCACCAGGACAGGGGTCGGGGAGCTGTTTTTT
TRBV9,14,.,TRBJ1-5,.,CASSVTGDNQPQHF,TGTGCCAGCAGCGTGACAGGAGACAATCAGCCCCAGCATTTT
TRBV27,17,TRBD2,TRBJ2-2,once,CASSGTSGSLYSGELFF,TGTGCCAGCAGCGGGACTAGCGGGAGCTTATATTCCGGGGAGCTGTTTTTT
TRBV6-5,15,TRBD2,TRBJ2-7,.,CASGAPAGGSYEQYF,TGTGCCAGCGGGGCCCCCGCGGGGGGCTCCTACGAGCAGTACTTC
TRBV27,13,.,TRBJ1-1,.,CASSPWVNTEAFF,TGTGCCAGCAGTCCCTGGGTGAACACTGAAGCTTTCTTT
TRBV2,17,.,TRBJ2-3,.,CASSEDGGTPSTDTQYF,TGTGCCAGCAGTGAAGATGGGGGGACCCCTAGCACAGATACGCAGTATTTT
TRBV25-1,14,TRBD1,TRBJ2-7,.,CASSEGQGAHEQYF,TGTGCCAGCAGCGAGGGACAGGGTGCCCACGAGCAGTACTTC
TRBV2,16,TRBD2,TRBJ2-2,.,CASSAGLAGAAGELFF,TGTGCCAGCAGTGCAGGACTAGCGGGCGCCGCCGGGGAGCTGTTTTTT
TRBV5-6,14,.,TRBJ2-1,few,CASSLGQYGDEQFF,TGTGCCAGCAGCTTGGGACAATACGGAGATGAGCAGTTCTTC
TRBV6-6,13,.,TRBJ1-1,.,CASSYVLNTEAFF,TGTGCCAGCAGTTATGTATTGAACACTGAAGCTTTCTTT
TRBV27,13,.,TRBJ2-7,.,CASRKDGSYEQYF,TGTGCCAGCCGCAAAGATGGGTCCTACGAGCAGTACTTC
TRBV7-3,11,TRBD1,TRBJ1-2,few,CATRGNYGYTF,TGTGCCACCAGGGGGAACTATGGCTACACCTTC
TRBV19,15,.,TRBJ2-7,.,CASSIGPGGFYEQYF,TGTGCCAGTAGTATTGGCCCAGGCGGGTTCTACGAGCAGTACTTC
TRBV5-1,13,.,TRBJ1-3,few,CASSRDEGGTIYF,TGCGCCAGCAGCCGGGACGAGGGTGGCACCATATATTTT
TRBV25-1,18,TRBD2,TRBJ2-1,.,CASIEGAGVLESYNEQFF,TGTGCCAGCATCGAAGGAGCGGGAGTTTTAGAGTCCTACAATGAGCAGTTCTTC
TRBV6-1,12,.,TRBJ1-4,.,CASSSSRGKLFF,TGTGCCAGCAGTTCCTCGAGGGGGAAACTGTTTTTT
TRBV30,13,.,TRBJ1-2,.,CAWEQGSLDGYTF,TGTGCCTGGGAACAGGGCTCTTTGGATGGCTACACCTTC
TRBV4-1,16,.,TRBJ1-2,.,CASSQGGGGRFRGYTF,TGCGCCAGCAGCCAAGGAGGTGGGGGGCGATTTAGAGGCTACACCTTC
TRBV7-2,16,.,TRBJ2-6,.,CASSLLGKSGANVLTF,TGTGCCAGCAGCTTGCTAGGGAAATCTGGGGCCAACGTCCTGACTTTC
TRBV5-1,15,.,TRBJ1-5,.,CASSLEGAGNQPQHF,TGCGCCAGCAGCTTGGAAGGGGCAGGGAATCAGCCCCAGCATTTT
TRBV9,17,TRBD2,TRBJ2-3,.,CASSGSGGLAGVDTQYF,TGTGCCAGCAGCGGAAGCGGGGGGCTAGCGGGAGTAGATACGCAGTATTTT
TRBV7-2,15,.,TRBJ2-7,few,CASSPGFSRHYEQYF,TGTGCCAGCAGCCCCGGTTTTTCCCGCCATTACGAGCAGTACTTC
TRBV7-8,14,TRBD2,TRBJ2-7,once,CASSLALGGGPQYF,TGTGCCAGCAGCTTAGCCCTTGGGGGAGGGCCGCAGTACTTC
TRBV11-2,15,.,TRBJ1-1,few,CASSLAEGVRTEAFF,TGTGCCAGCAGCTTAGCGGAGGGGGTGAGAACTGAAGCTTTCTTT
TRBV28,14,.,TRBJ1-5,.,CASKKQGFNQPQHF,TGTGCCAGCAAAAAACAGGGCTTTAATCAGCCCCAGCATTTT
TRBV7-9,18,TRBD1,TRBJ2-2,.,CASSLARIGTVNTGELFF,TGTGCCAGCAGCTTGGCCAGAATTGGGACAGTTAACACCGGGGAGCTGTTTTTT